The entry below describes one TCR beta chain. One end of the junction varies from germline; a read error may be responsible. This record comes from a study of blood T cell repertoires in COVID-19. Generated by immunoSEQ multiplex PCR, the TCRdb table keeps only in-frame clones and is missing some. The data hold some 110,000 clones, with 75% to 85% observed a single time. CDR3 length: 16 residues. Germline V lookup: CDR1 SSHAT, CDR2 FNYEAQ (reference sequence). The chain joins TRBV7-7 to TRBJ2-1; TRBD2 aligns across 8 bases. The clonotype was recovered from an elderly man with COVID-19, enrolled during active disease. The sample taken for sequencing was peripheral blood. The CDR3 DNA is TGTGCTAGCAGCTCCCAACTAGCGGCCCTCCCGAATGAGCAGTTCTTC. This encodes CASSSQLAALPNEQFF.